What follows are 8 T cell receptor beta chains derived from one specimen sequenced in a study of T cell responses to AZD1222 COVID-19 vaccine (dated by TCRdb to the early 2020s). Per the publication, the time point label means: about 28 days (+/-7) after the second vaccine dose. The library was produced with the immunoSEQ multiplex PCR assay. Entries here come from immuneACCESS through TCRdb and include only in-frame sequences with V and J called. Some clones fail to appear in such tables; in the studies checked, an unresolved V gene covers under half of the shortfall, and the cause of the remainder is unknown. This sample gives 150,000 or so clones in total; more than 85% of them show up just once. The ten largest clones capture about 3.7% of the sample. The starting material was peripheral blood, obtained 28 days after the second AZD1222 dose. Receptor source: an adult who received the AZD1222 COVID-19 vaccine.

The sample holds one count of this clone. The chain couples TRBV2 to TRBJ1-3, with 7 bases that match TRBD1. Germline V gene lookup returns CDR1 SNHLY and CDR2 FYNNEI. The CDR3 covers 15 residues. The V segment lost 3 bases and the J segment 9 bases; nucleotides outside the gene matches: 11. The CDR3 spells CASSDRDRDDVTIYF. CDR3 DNA: TGTGCCAGCAGTGACAGGGACAGAGACGATGTCACCATATATTTT. The variable domain in full, completed from reference TRBV2 and TRBJ1-3, reads EPEVTQTPSHQVTQMGQEVILRCVPISNHLYFYWYRQILGQKVEFLVSFYNNEISEKSEIFDDQFSVERPDGSNFTLKIRSTKLEDSAMYFCASSDRDRDDVTIYFGEGSWLTVV.

J is TRBJ2-7 and V is TRBV6-6, with 8 bases matching TRBD1. J lost 3 bases, V lost 7 bases, and 2 bases had no gene match. Germline V CDR1 and CDR2: MNHNY, SVGAGI (reference sequence). The CDR3 contains 12 residues. The CDR3 reads CASTGQGYEQYF. The CDR3 bases are TGTGCCAGCACTGGACAGGGCTACGAGCAGTACTTC.

V gene TRBV5-1 combines with J gene TRBJ2-5; possibly TRBD1 for D (5 bases). This CDR3 region has 13 residues. The germline V gene encodes CDR1 SGHRS and CDR2 YFSETQ. V lost 3 bases, J lost 1 base, and 7 bases lay in between. This chain's CDR3 is CASSSGFQETQYF. DNA of the CDR3: TGCGCCAGCAGCTCAGGGTTCCAAGAGACCCAGTACTTC.

V and J are TRBV19 and TRBJ1-6; weak D call: TRBD1 (5 bases). V lost 4 bases to trimming and J lost 10 bases, with 11 bases between them. CDR1 and CDR2 (germline): LNHDA, SQIVND (reference sequence). The length of the CDR3 is 13 residues. The CDR3 is CASSKGPGSPLHF. The CDR3 bases are TGTGCCAGTAGTAAGGGACCGGGCTCACCCCTCCACTTT.

This chain uses TRBV29-1 with TRBJ2-1, with D perhaps TRBD2 (6 bases). Between the trimmed V and J ends, which lost 5 bases and 3 bases, there was a span of 11 bases. The CDR3 is made up of 13 amino acids. Looked up from germline, CDR1 is SQVTM and CDR2 is ANQGSEA. CDR3 DNA sequence: TGCAGCGTTCGTTACGGGAGCTACAATGAGCAGTTCTTC. Residues: CSVRYGSYNEQFF.

The CDR3 region has the DNA TGTGCCAGCAGCTCCCGGGGGAGACTAGCGGGATCGGATGAGCAGTTCTTC. Protein product: CASSSRGRLAGSDEQFF. V gene TRBV9 combines with J gene TRBJ2-1; 11 bases map to TRBD2. This CDR3 region has 17 residues. Germline trimming cut 4 bases from V and 8 bases from J; bases unmatched to any gene: 14. Per germline, CDR1 SGDLS and CDR2 YYNGEE.

The chain is built from TRBV2 and TRBJ2-7, with D uncertain. Germline CDR1 SNHLY, CDR2 FYNNEI. The CDR3 sequence is 14 residues long. V lost 5 bases and J lost 4, with 15 bases in between. The CDR3 reads CASSRQTLKYEQYF. The CDR3 DNA follows: TGTGCCAGCAGTCGTCAAACCTTAAAATACGAGCAGTACTTC.

The V call is TRBV9, the J call TRBJ2-3; 8 nucleotides agree with TRBD2. Trimming took 3 bases from V and 4 from J; bases not matched to a gene: 7. The CDR3 totals 15 residues. Germline CDR1 reads SGDLS; CDR2 reads YYNGEE. The CDR3 nucleotides are TGTGCCAGCAGCGCCCGCGGGAGGTCCGCAGATACGCAGTATTTT. It yields the protein CASSARGRSADTQYF. The variable domain in full, completed from reference TRBV9 and TRBJ2-3, reads DSGVTQTPKHLITATGQRVTLRCSPRSGDLSVYWYQQSLDQGLQFLIQYYNGEERAKGNILERFSAQQFPDLHSELNLSSLELGDSALYFCASSARGRSADTQYFGPGTRLTVL.